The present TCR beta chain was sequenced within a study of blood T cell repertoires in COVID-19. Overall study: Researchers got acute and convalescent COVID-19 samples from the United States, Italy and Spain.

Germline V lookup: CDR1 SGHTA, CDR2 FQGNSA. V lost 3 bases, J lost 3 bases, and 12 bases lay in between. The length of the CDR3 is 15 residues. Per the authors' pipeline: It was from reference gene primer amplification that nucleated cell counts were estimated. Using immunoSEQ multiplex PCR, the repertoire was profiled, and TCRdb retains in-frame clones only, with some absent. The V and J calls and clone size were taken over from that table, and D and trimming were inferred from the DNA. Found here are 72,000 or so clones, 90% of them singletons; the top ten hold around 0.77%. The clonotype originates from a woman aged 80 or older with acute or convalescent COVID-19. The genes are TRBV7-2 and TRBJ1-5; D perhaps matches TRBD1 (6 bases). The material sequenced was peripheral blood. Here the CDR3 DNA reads TGTGCCAGCAGCTTTTCGGGGGGCGTCAATCAGCCCCAGCATTTT. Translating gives CASSFSGGVNQPQHF.